These T cell receptor beta chains were read from a single sample in a study of shared clonotypes between healthy human individuals. Clones were sequenced by immunoSEQ multiplex PCR, and TCRdb holds only the in-frame ones, with some missing. The table has over a million clones, about 80% seen once; the top ten hold 0.5% to 0.6%. Sequencing input: memory CD4+ T cells from PBMCs. The receptors originated from a man aged 18 to 30 in good health. Some clones in this sample may be carry-over from other donors' samples. CDR3s include the opening cysteine and the closing phenylalanine or tryptophan. Fields, in order: clone size, J gene, V gene, D gene, CDR3 protein, CDR3 DNA. D genes are given only for firm matches. For some rows the clone size is stated as once, few or many, or as a class when expanded; others skip it.

>.|TRBJ2-7|TRBV30|.
CAWRDPRLFAYEQYF
TGTGCCTGGAGAGATCCCAGACTCTTCGCCTACGAGCAGTACTTC
>.|TRBJ2-1|TRBV4-3|TRBD2
CASSRAGRAGIDEQFF
TGCGCCAGCAGCCGGGCCGGGAGGGCCGGTATCGATGAGCAGTTCTTC
>.|TRBJ1-6|TRBV28|.
CASSLGLNSPLHF
TGTGCCAGCAGTTTGGGGCTTAATTCACCCCTCCACTTT
>.|TRBJ1-5|TRBV6-6|.
CASSYYSNQPQHF
TGTGCCAGCAGTTACTACAGTAATCAGCCCCAGCATTTT
>.|TRBJ1-3|TRBV5-1|.
CASSLEAVAGNTIYF
TGCGCCAGCAGCCTAGAAGCGGTTGCTGGAAACACCATATATTTT
>.|TRBJ2-1|TRBV9|TRBD1
CASSVGQGGYNEQFF
TGTGCCAGCAGCGTAGGACAGGGGGGCTACAATGAGCAGTTCTTC
>.|TRBJ1-1|TRBV9|.
CASSVANRPNTEAFF
TGTGCCAGCAGCGTAGCGAACAGGCCGAACACTGAAGCTTTCTTT
>.|TRBJ2-7|TRBV18|.
CASSPIGTDEQYF
TGTGCCAGCTCACCAATAGGGACGGACGAGCAGTACTTC
>.|TRBJ2-7|TRBV6-5|.
CASSYSRGAGEQYF
TGTGCCAGCAGTTACTCTAGAGGCGCAGGCGAGCAGTACTTC
>.|TRBJ1-3|TRBV5-4|TRBD1
CASSARGGTVTGNTIYF
TGTGCCAGCAGCGCGAGAGGAGGGACAGTAACTGGAAACACCATATATTTT
>.|TRBJ1-5|TRBV11-2|.
CASSLSSTQPQHF
TGTGCCAGCAGCTTATCGAGCACACAGCCCCAGCATTTT
>.|TRBJ2-3|TRBV2|.
CASSLGTDTQYF
TGTGCCAGCAGCCTTGGCACAGATACGCAGTATTTT
>.|TRBJ2-3|TRBV10-3|.
CAIGGLGLGLYF
TGTGCCATCGGGGGACTCGGCCTCGGATTGTATTTT
>.|TRBJ1-3|TRBV6-6|.
CASSAIISSGNTIYF
TGTGCCAGCAGCGCAATTATTAGCTCTGGAAACACCATATATTTT
>.|TRBJ1-2|TRBV6-6|.
CASSYSGTTEGYTF
TGTGCCAGCAGTTACTCCGGGACAACGGAAGGCTACACCTTC
>.|TRBJ1-4|TRBV6-5|.
CASSSRPATNEKLFF
TGTGCCAGCAGTTCCAGGCCTGCAACTAATGAAAAACTGTTTTTT
>once|TRBJ1-2|TRBV14|TRBD1
CASSQRQGPTYGYTF
TGTGCCAGCAGCCAAAGACAGGGCCCGACCTATGGCTACACCTTC
>.|TRBJ2-1|TRBV5-1|TRBD2
CASGTSSYNEQFF
TGCGCCAGCGGGACTAGCAGCTACAATGAGCAGTTCTTC
>.|TRBJ2-1|TRBV5-1|TRBD1
CASSSQGAAGNEQFF
TGCGCCAGCAGCTCGCAGGGGGCCGCGGGCAATGAGCAGTTCTTC
>many|TRBJ2-1|TRBV4-2|TRBD2
CASSQASTSGADSSYNEQFF
TGTGCCAGCAGCCAAGCGTCGACTAGCGGGGCCGATAGCTCCTACAATGAGCAGTTCTTC
>.|TRBJ2-7|TRBV7-9|.
CASSLSRAGTTYEQYF
TGTGCCAGCAGCTTAAGTCGGGCAGGGACGACCTACGAGCAGTACTTC
>.|TRBJ2-5|TRBV6-1|TRBD2
CASSLSGGQETQYF
TGTGCCAGCAGCTTAAGCGGGGGCCAAGAGACCCAGTACTTC
>.|TRBJ2-1|TRBV27|.
CASTNASSYNEQFF
TGTGCCAGCACGAATGCGAGCTCCTACAATGAGCAGTTCTTC
>.|TRBJ1-1|TRBV2|.
CASRPTVGDTEAFF
TGTGCCAGCAGACCGACCGTCGGGGACACTGAAGCTTTCTTT
>.|TRBJ1-1|TRBV27|.
CASSPDRSRNAFF
TGTGCCAGCAGCCCCGACCGTTCCCGGAACGCTTTCTTT
>.|TRBJ1-2|TRBV10-3|.
CATRGDGGYTF
TGTGCCACAAGGGGGGACGGTGGCTACACCTTC
>.|TRBJ1-6|TRBV7-8|.
CASSLRQVDSPLHF
TGTGCCAGCAGCTTACGACAGGTTGACTCACCCCTCCACTTT
>.|TRBJ2-7|TRBV18|.
CASSPRMDSDYEQYF
TGTGCCAGCTCACCACGGATGGACAGCGACTACGAGCAGTACTTC
>.|TRBJ1-5|TRBV6-1|TRBD1
CASSADGTVGGQHF
TGTGCCAGCAGTGCTGACGGGACAGTTGGAGGCCAGCATTTT
>.|TRBJ1-2|TRBV9|.
CASSVGIGSYGYTF
TGTGCCAGCAGCGTAGGAATCGGAAGTTATGGCTACACCTTC
>once|TRBJ1-4|TRBV19|.
CASSITRDVEKLFF
TGTGCCAGTAGTATCACCCGGGACGTCGAAAAACTGTTTTTT
>.|TRBJ1-2|TRBV29-1|TRBD1
CSVEDRGIGYTF
TGCAGCGTTGAGGACAGGGGAATCGGCTACACCTTC
>.|TRBJ1-5|TRBV6-5|TRBD1
CASSLQGPRQPQHF
TGTGCCAGCAGTCTACAGGGGCCGAGGCAGCCCCAGCATTTT
>.|TRBJ2-3|TRBV7-3|.
CASSLLASTADTQYF
TGTGCCAGCAGCTTACTGGCTAGTACTGCAGATACGCAGTATTTT
>.|TRBJ1-1|TRBV5-5|.
CASSLGVYSEAFF
TGTGCCAGCAGCTTAGGCGTCTACAGTGAAGCTTTCTTT
>many|TRBJ2-7|TRBV5-6|.
CASSLRGPSSYEQYF
TGTGCCAGCAGCTTGAGAGGGCCTAGCTCCTACGAGCAGTACTTC
>.|TRBJ1-5|TRBV19|.
CASSIGPGRDQPQHF
TGTGCCAGTAGTATAGGGCCGGGGCGGGATCAGCCCCAGCATTTT
>few|TRBJ2-6|TRBV10-3|TRBD1
CAISLTGGSGANVLTF
TGTGCCATCAGTTTAACAGGGGGCTCTGGGGCCAACGTCCTGACTTTC
>.|TRBJ1-2|TRBV6-5|.
CASSYPTDGGGYTF
TGTGCCAGCAGTTACCCTACAGACGGAGGTGGCTACACCTTC
>.|TRBJ2-1|TRBV11-3|TRBD2
CASSFVLAGTNEQFF
TGTGCCAGCAGCTTCGTGTTAGCGGGAACCAATGAGCAGTTCTTC
>.|TRBJ2-3|TRBV19|.
CASSNQGDTQYF
TGTGCCAGTAGTAACCAGGGAGATACGCAGTATTTT
>few|TRBJ2-7|TRBV28|.
CASSLKGPRRGYEQYF
TGTGCCAGCAGTTTAAAGGGACCGAGGCGTGGCTACGAGCAGTACTTC
>.|TRBJ1-5|TRBV15|TRBD1
CATKDRGGNQPQHF
TGTGCCACTAAGGACAGGGGCGGCAATCAGCCCCAGCATTTT
>.|TRBJ2-5|TRBV2|.
CASTRGLLSQETQYF
TGTGCCAGCACCCGGGGACTCCTCTCGCAAGAGACCCAGTACTTC
>.|TRBJ1-2|TRBV9|.
CASSEGRAGSNYGYTF
TGTGCCAGCAGCGAGGGCCGGGCAGGTTCTAACTATGGCTACACCTTC
>.|TRBJ1-1|TRBV18|TRBD1
CASSLDRDAFF
TGTGCCAGCTCGCTCGACAGGGACGCTTTCTTT
>.|TRBJ2-1|TRBV11-2|TRBD2
CASSPRVGAGGYNEQFF
TGTGCCAGCAGCCCACGGGTGGGAGCGGGAGGCTACAATGAGCAGTTCTTC
>.|TRBJ2-7|TRBV5-4|.
CASSLQTASYEQYF
TGTGCCAGCAGCCTTCAGACAGCCTCCTACGAGCAGTACTTC
>.|TRBJ2-1|TRBV9|TRBD2
CASSVFLAGDKGEQFF
TGTGCCAGCAGCGTGTTTCTAGCGGGAGATAAGGGTGAGCAGTTCTTC
>.|TRBJ2-5|TRBV2|.
CASSEIEETQYF
TGTGCCAGCAGTGAAATTGAAGAGACCCAGTACTTC
>.|TRBJ2-5|TRBV5-4|TRBD2
CASSRTSGGQETQYF
TGTGCCAGCAGCCGGACTAGCGGGGGGCAAGAGACCCAGTACTTC
>.|TRBJ1-4|TRBV6-1|TRBD1
CASISRGQGNEKLFF
TGTGCCAGCATTAGTCGGGGACAGGGTAATGAAAAACTGTTTTTT
>.|TRBJ2-1|TRBV28|TRBD1
CASSLIGDRVNRNEQFF
TGTGCCAGCAGTTTAATCGGGGACAGGGTGAATCGGAATGAGCAGTTCTTC
>.|TRBJ2-3|TRBV10-3|TRBD2
CATQPGLATDTQYF
TGTGCCACCCAGCCGGGACTAGCTACAGATACGCAGTATTTT
>.|TRBJ2-4|TRBV6-6|TRBD2
CASRIAGGRDIQYF
TGTGCCAGCAGGATAGCGGGAGGGAGGGACATTCAGTACTTC